Listed below are T cell receptor beta chains from one sample, sequenced in a study of blood T cell repertoires in COVID-19. Sequencing used immunoSEQ multiplex PCR; TCRdb keeps in-frame clones, though not all of them. The data hold 120,000 to 150,000 clones, with 88% observed a single time. Sequenced: PBMCs or T cells enriched from blood (not recorded which). The receptors shown here come from a woman between 25 and 40 years old with acute COVID-19. Both conserved end residues are part of each CDR3. Fields, in order: D gene, clone size, V gene, J gene, CDR3 protein, CDR3 DNA. The D gene is left open where the match is weak. The size field is filled for only some rows; it gives once, few, many or a size class.

D: -
size: few
V: TRBV19
J: TRBJ2-2
CDR3: CASSISFGRNTGELFF
DNA: TGTGCCAGTAGTATATCTTTCGGGAGAAACACCGGGGAGCTGTTTTTT

D: TRBD2
size: -
V: TRBV5-6
J: TRBJ2-1
CDR3: CASSPTGTSGTSEQFF
DNA: TGTGCCAGCAGCCCAACCGGGACTAGCGGGACGAGTGAGCAGTTCTTC

D: -
size: -
V: TRBV19
J: TRBJ1-4
CDR3: CASSMESNEKLFF
DNA: TGTGCCAGTAGTATGGAGAGTAATGAAAAACTGTTTTTT

D: -
size: -
V: TRBV4-1
J: TRBJ1-6
CDR3: CASSQAGVSPLHF
DNA: TGCGCCAGCAGCCAAGCAGGGGTATCACCCCTCCACTTT

D: -
size: -
V: TRBV7-2
J: TRBJ1-1
CDR3: CASSLDPGNTEAFF
DNA: TGTGCCAGCAGCTTAGATCCCGGGAACACTGAAGCTTTCTTT

D: -
size: -
V: TRBV4-2
J: TRBJ2-2
CDR3: CASSQGASGESNTGELFF
DNA: TGTGCCAGCAGCCAAGGCGCCAGCGGTGAATCGAACACCGGGGAGCTGTTTTTT

D: -
size: -
V: TRBV5-4
J: TRBJ1-1
CDR3: CASSGWDTPRVSEAFF
DNA: TGTGCCAGCAGCGGATGGGACACCCCTAGGGTGTCTGAAGCTTTCTTT

D: -
size: -
V: TRBV30
J: TRBJ2-5
CDR3: CAWSTENRVTIEETQYF
DNA: TGTGCCTGGAGTACCGAAAACAGGGTAACTATAGAGGAGACCCAGTACTTC

D: -
size: -
V: TRBV9
J: TRBJ2-1
CDR3: CASSGALAYDYNEQFF
DNA: TGTGCCAGCAGCGGGGCCCTAGCCTATGACTACAATGAGCAGTTCTTC

D: TRBD1
size: many
V: TRBV4-3
J: TRBJ2-7
CDR3: CASSQALGDRGITRQYF
DNA: TGCGCCAGCAGCCAAGCTCTAGGGGACAGAGGAATTACGAGGCAGTACTTC

D: TRBD1
size: -
V: TRBV9
J: TRBJ2-7
CDR3: CASSVQGAGEQYF
DNA: TGTGCCAGCAGCGTTCAGGGGGCGGGGGAGCAGTACTTC

D: -
size: -
V: TRBV4-3
J: TRBJ2-7
CDR3: CASSQDEEAYEQYF
DNA: TGCGCCAGCAGCCAAGATGAGGAGGCCTACGAGCAGTACTTC

D: -
size: -
V: TRBV9
J: TRBJ2-7
CDR3: CASSPNGNYEQYF
DNA: TGTGCCAGCAGCCCGAACGGGAATTACGAGCAGTACTTC

D: -
size: -
V: TRBV7-2
J: TRBJ2-7
CDR3: CASSLGLASYEQYF
DNA: TGTGCCAGCAGCTTAGGGCTAGCGAGTTACGAGCAGTACTTC

D: -
size: -
V: TRBV15
J: TRBJ2-2
CDR3: CATSTQWQGNTGELFF
DNA: TGTGCCACCAGCACCCAATGGCAGGGGAACACCGGGGAGCTGTTTTTT

D: -
size: -
V: TRBV7-7
J: TRBJ2-1
CDR3: CASSPGITNEQFF
DNA: TGTGCTAGCAGCCCCGGGATCACCAATGAGCAGTTCTTC

D: -
size: -
V: TRBV12-3/TRBV12-4
J: TRBJ2-7
CDR3: CASSSLGPYEQYF
DNA: TGTGCCAGCAGTTCCCTAGGTCCGTACGAGCAGTACTTC

D: -
size: -
V: TRBV13
J: TRBJ1-6
CDR3: CASSEGGSNSPLHF
DNA: TGTGCCAGCTCGGAGGGGGGGTCTAATTCACCCCTCCACTTT

D: TRBD1
size: once
V: TRBV10-3
J: TRBJ2-7
CDR3: CAISASQIQGDEQYF
DNA: TGTGCCATCAGTGCTTCACAAATCCAGGGGGACGAGCAGTACTTC

D: -
size: once
V: TRBV12-3/TRBV12-4
J: TRBJ2-3
CDR3: CASTLSTDTQYF
DNA: TGTGCCAGCACTCTTAGCACAGATACGCAGTATTTT

D: TRBD1
size: -
V: TRBV5-4
J: TRBJ2-7
CDR3: CASSQDRAREQYF
DNA: TGTGCCAGCAGCCAGGACAGGGCCAGGGAGCAGTACTTC

D: -
size: -
V: TRBV6-5
J: TRBJ2-3
CDR3: CASLTGGYTDTQYF
DNA: TGTGCCAGTCTTACTGGAGGGTACACAGATACGCAGTATTTT

D: -
size: few
V: TRBV7-3
J: TRBJ1-1
CDR3: CASSNFRVDTEAFF
DNA: TGTGCCAGCAGCAATTTCAGGGTTGACACTGAAGCTTTCTTT

D: TRBD1
size: -
V: TRBV10-3
J: TRBJ1-2
CDR3: CAISEKGAGYGYTF
DNA: TGTGCCATCAGTGAAAAGGGGGCGGGCTATGGCTACACCTTC

D: -
size: -
V: TRBV28
J: TRBJ2-2
CDR3: CASKTYLTNTGELFF
DNA: TGTGCCAGCAAAACCTATCTAACGAACACCGGGGAGCTGTTTTTT